Presented here are 23 T cell receptor beta chains from one specimen sequenced in a study of shared T cell receptors in the human thymus. Sequencing used immunoSEQ multiplex PCR; TCRdb keeps in-frame clones, though not all of them. The top ten clones hold 0.0095% to 0.013% of a sample with some 700,000 clones, approximately 88% of them seen once. These sequences were also reported in another study, on human thymus T cells.

The sample comprised thymocytes. These receptors came from a boy in the first two years of life with a congenital heart defect.

The rearrangement uses TRBV23-1 and TRBJ2-7, with 9 bases aligning to TRBD2. TRBV23-1 counts as an open reading frame of uncertain function. V lost 2 bases to trimming and J lost 4 bases; unmatched junction nucleotides: 21. The CDR3 is 20 amino acids. The chain's CDR3 is CASSQNPGLAFFRSLYEQYF. The DNA for the CDR3 is TGCGCCAGCAGTCAAAATCCGGGACTAGCTTTCTTTCGGAGCTTATACGAGCAGTACTTC.

The rearrangement links TRBV5-1 to TRBJ2-3; D unclear. Germline V CDR1 and CDR2: SGHRS, YFSETQ. V lost 1 base and J lost 1, with 10 bases in between. The CDR3 has 15 residues. This CDR3 is CASSLSRSRTDTQYF. DNA of the CDR3: TGCGCCAGCAGCTTGTCCAGGTCTCGCACAGATACGCAGTATTTT.

This rearrangement joins TRBV28 to TRBJ1-3; no definite D call. Germline lookup yields CDR1 MDHEN and CDR2 SYDVKM. V was shortened by 8 bases and J by 3 bases, with 17 bases between the two germline ends. This CDR3 contains 15 residues. This CDR3 reads CASAWGGRSGNTIYF. CDR3 DNA: TGTGCCAGCGCCTGGGGAGGCCGTAGTGGAAACACCATATATTTT.

In its sample, this clone was seen a few times. J is TRBJ1-4 and V is TRBV6-5; TRBD1 matches at 8 bases. Germline trimming cut 6 bases from V and 6 bases from J; bases unmatched to any gene: 6. This CDR3 has 14 amino acids. The germline gives CDR1 MNHEY, CDR2 SVGAGI. CDR3 coding DNA: TGTGCCAGCAGCCGGGACAGGTCCGATGAAAAACTGTTTTTT. Protein product: CASSRDRSDEKLFF.

The chain has TRBV19 and TRBJ2-7; maybe TRBD1 (6 bases). Looked up from germline, CDR1 is LNHDA and CDR2 is SQIVND (reference sequence). This CDR3 is 13 amino acids long. The V end lost 4 bases, the J end lost 3 bases, and 10 bases lay between the germline ends. CDR3 sequence reads: CASSSEQGYEQYF. The CDR3 DNA reads as TGTGCCAGTAGTAGTGAACAGGGCTACGAGCAGTACTTC.

This chain joins TRBV5-8 and TRBJ2-3, with 8 bases that match TRBD1. The CDR3 loop spans 14 amino acids. The germline gives CDR1 SGHTS, CDR2 YDEGEE. The J segment lost 6 bases and the V segment lost 0 bases, leaving 3 bases of the junction unmatched. The chain's CDR3 is CASSLARQGDTQYF. DNA for the CDR3: TGTGCCAGCAGCTTGGCCCGACAGGGGGATACGCAGTATTTT.

The V and J genes are TRBV5-3 and TRBJ2-5, with 8 bases identical to TRBD2. TRBV5-3 is classed as an ORF, of uncertain function. There are 17 residues in the CDR3. The V segment lost 6 bases and the J segment 3 bases; nucleotides outside the gene matches: 16. The CDR3: CARTPVYGGRCKETQYF. The CDR3 DNA sequence: TGTGCCAGAACCCCCGTTTATGGCGGGAGGTGTAAAGAGACCCAGTACTTC.

The chain carries TRBV13 and TRBJ2-3, with D perhaps TRBD2 (5 bases). V lost 6 bases, J lost 3 bases, and 13 bases lay in between. The length of the CDR3 is 14 residues. Germline CDR1 is PRHDT and CDR2 is FYEKMQ (reference sequence). CDR3 DNA: TGTGCCAGCAGGAGGGCCAGGCGGACAGATACGCAGTATTTT. Its protein is CASRRARRTDTQYF.

The J gene is TRBJ2-1, the V gene TRBV11-2; 11 bases agree with TRBD2. The CDR3 length is 18 residues. With 5 bases clipped from V and 8 bases from J, the junction kept 17 bases outside the gene matches. Germline-derived CDR1 and CDR2 are SGHAT and FQNNGV. This CDR3 reads CASSPGVFSGRACDEQFF. The DNA for the CDR3 is TGTGCCAGCAGCCCAGGGGTCTTTAGCGGGAGGGCCTGCGATGAGCAGTTCTTC.

This chain connects TRBV2 to TRBJ2-3; the match to TRBD2 covers 7 bases. The germline CDR1 and CDR2 sequences are SNHLY and FYNNEI. Germline trimming cut 4 bases from V and 7 bases from J; bases unmatched to any gene: 8. The CDR3 is 14 amino acids. The CDR3 nucleotides read TGTGCCAGCAGTGCGGGGGGAGGGGTTTATACGCAGTATTTT. Its translation is CASSAGGGVYTQYF.

This chain joins TRBV2 and TRBJ2-3; tentatively, D is TRBD2 (6 bases). Germline V lookup: CDR1 SNHLY, CDR2 FYNNEI. The CDR3 has 13 amino acids. The germline V and J ends were trimmed by 7 bases and 5 bases, with 13 bases remaining between them. CDR3 loop: CASILPRGDTQYF. CDR3 sequence (DNA): TGTGCCAGCATCCTCCCGCGGGGAGATACGCAGTATTTT.

This clone came up a few times. The gene calls are TRBV27 and TRBJ2-6; D is perhaps TRBD1 (6 bases). V was trimmed by 2 bases and J by 2 bases, leaving 25 bases between them. The V gene's germline CDR1 is MNHEY and CDR2 SMNVEV (reference sequence). The CDR3 contains 21 residues. The CDR3 here is CASSLANQLPGQTTGANVLTF. The CDR3 bases are TGTGCCAGCAGTTTAGCGAACCAATTGCCCGGACAGACCACTGGGGCCAACGTCCTGACTTTC.

The chain has TRBV7-2 and TRBJ2-7; possibly TRBD1 for D (6 bases). V was cut by 1 base and J by 0 bases, with 10 bases left in between. From germline, CDR1 is SGHTA and CDR2 FQGNSA. This CDR3 region has 15 residues. The DNA of the CDR3 is TGTGCCAGCAGCTTAGGCCGACAGGCCTCCTACGAGCAGTACTTC. Translating it yields CASSLGRQASYEQYF.

This chain connects TRBV7-8 to TRBJ2-1; D is perhaps TRBD2 (5 bases). This CDR3 has 16 residues. V lost 3 bases, J lost 1 base, and 13 bases lay in between. CDR1 SGHVS and CDR2 FQNEAQ come from the germline V gene. The CDR3 region is CASSFGGRGSYNEQFF. CDR3 nucleotides: TGTGCCAGCAGCTTCGGTGGGAGAGGGTCCTACAATGAGCAGTTCTTC.

The DNA for the CDR3 is TGTGCCAGCAGCCCCGGACTAGCGGGAGATGGGGAGGGAGATGAGCAGTTCTTC. Protein: CASSPGLAGDGEGDEQFF. This sequence joins TRBV14 and TRBJ2-1, with TRBD2 identical over 13 bases. Germline loops: CDR1 SGHDN, CDR2 FVKESK. Germline trimming cut 4 bases from V and 8 bases from J; bases unmatched to any gene: 14. The CDR3 totals 18 residues.

A single count supports this clone. The chain combines TRBV2 with TRBJ2-5, with a tentative D call TRBD2 (6 bases). V was trimmed by 3 bases and J by 7 bases, leaving 15 bases between them. The CDR3 is made up of 14 amino acids. Per the germline V gene, CDR1 is SNHLY and CDR2 is FYNNEI. The CDR3 sequence: CASSDVTGVGTQYF. CDR3 nucleotide sequence: TGTGCCAGCAGTGACGTAACGGGAGTCGGGACCCAGTACTTC.

The J gene is TRBJ2-5, the V gene TRBV12-5, with D possibly TRBD1 on 5 matching bases. The CDR3 contains 15 residues. Trimming stripped 1 base from V and 1 base from J, with 10 bases between. Germline V gene lookup returns CDR1 LGHNT and CDR2 FRNRAP. The CDR3 is CASGLDRRIQETQYF. DNA for the CDR3: TGTGCTAGTGGTTTGGACAGGCGGATCCAAGAGACCCAGTACTTC.

V usage is TRBV7-6 and J usage is TRBJ2-1; 12 bases are a match to TRBD2. V lost 5 bases and J lost 0; bases outside the gene matches: 5. Per the germline V gene, CDR1 is SGHVS and CDR2 is FNYEAQ. This CDR3 contains 17 residues. CDR3 sequence reads: CASSPLAGGSSYNEQFF. For the CDR3, the DNA is TGTGCCAGCAGCCCACTAGCGGGAGGAAGCTCCTACAATGAGCAGTTCTTC.

V and J are TRBV7-9 and TRBJ2-7; TRBD2 might be the D (5 bases). Deletions cut 1 base from V and 4 bases from J, with 23 bases between. Germline V gene data show CDR1 as SEHNR and CDR2 as FQNEAQ (reference sequence). CDR3 size: 18 residues. CDR3 loop: CASSLGRGSSSQGYEQYF. The CDR3 region has the DNA TGTGCCAGCAGCTTAGGGCGCGGTTCTAGCAGCCAAGGGTACGAGCAGTACTTC.

The chain recombines TRBV28 with TRBJ2-3; perhaps TRBD2 as D (5 bases). Trimming removed 6 bases from V and 4 bases from J, with 23 bases in between. This CDR3 region has 17 residues. CDR1 is MDHEN and CDR2 is SYDVKM in the germline V gene. The CDR3 sequence: CASSSRPPRAEADTQYF. The CDR3 DNA follows: TGTGCCAGCAGCTCTAGGCCCCCCCGAGCGGAGGCAGATACGCAGTATTTT.

This rearrangement joins TRBV19 to TRBJ2-7, with 8 bases lining up with TRBD1. The length of the CDR3 is 15 residues. The V gene end was trimmed by 4 bases and the J gene end by 2 bases; junction bases not matched to a gene: 7. The germline V gene encodes CDR1 LNHDA and CDR2 SQIVND (reference sequence). In DNA form, the CDR3 reads TGTGCCAGTAGTACCCCGGGACAGGAGGCCTACGAGCAGTACTTC. Translated: CASSTPGQEAYEQYF.

V gene TRBV7-9 combines with J gene TRBJ2-2; possible D gene TRBD1, 6 bases. The germline V gene encodes CDR1 SEHNR and CDR2 FQNEAQ (reference sequence). CDR3 length equals 16 residues. With 5 bases removed from V and 3 bases from J, the gap between germline ends came to 16 bases. The CDR3 DNA is TGTGCCAGCAGCGGGGGAGCGGACAGACACACCGGGGAGCTGTTTTTT. It specifies CASSGGADRHTGELFF.

The chain couples TRBV4-3 to TRBJ2-6; 10 bases match TRBD1. V was pared by 6 bases and J by 2 bases, with 13 bases of the junction left unmatched. Per germline, CDR1 LGHNA and CDR2 YSLEER. The CDR3 is made up of 19 amino acids. The CDR3, as DNA: TGCGCCAGCAGTTCAGGAAAGGGACAGGGGCCAACTGGGGCCAACGTCCTGACTTTC. As protein: CASSSGKGQGPTGANVLTF.